This TCR beta chain was sequenced for a study of shared clonotypes between healthy human individuals. Study-wide results and limits: Generally, estimated richness proved larger in naive subsets than it did in memory subsets. Depth was large, yet rarefaction showed that sorted-subset sequencing was incomplete. Blood was the only sampled material, and tissue repertoires likely differ.

Germline CDR1 reads MNHEY; CDR2 reads SVGAGI. V lost 0 bases and J lost 8, with 18 bases in between. The CDR3 extends over 16 amino acids. Original handling: Without quality scores, immunoSEQ junctional reads could not be filtered like full-length reads. Sequencing used immunoSEQ multiplex PCR; TCRdb keeps in-frame clones, though not all of them. That table furnishes V, J and clone size, whereas the DNA furnished D and trimming. Of 2 million to 2.5 million clones in the sample, approximately 96% were seen once. Details on this clone: Its antigen remains unidentified.

This sequence was found in a man younger than 35 in good health. The sequencing input was naive CD4+ T cells sorted from blood. Subset denoted: CD45RA+ positively selected. The chain combines TRBV6-5 with TRBJ2-3, with D maybe TRBD1 (7 bases). The CDR3 DNA reads TGTGCCAGCAGTTACTCGAATGGGGGGCCAGGGGGTACGCAGTATTTT. It encodes CASSYSNGGPGGTQYF.